One sample yielded the 26 T cell receptor beta chains listed below, sequenced in a study of T-cell reconstitution after alpha-beta-depleted transplantation in children (dated by TCRdb to the mid-2010s). Preparation of the library involved PCR. The sample was run on an Illumina HiSeq 2500. TCR libraries were prepared with molecular barcoding, using unique molecular identifiers to normalize TCRbeta repertoire quantification. TCRdb reran the public reads through fastp at Q25 and MiXCR, keeping productive beta chains. Each CDR3 protein gets just one entry, which takes the most common genes and DNA from the rows behind it. The sample has hundreds of thousands of distinct CDR3 sequences on record, 9.5% to 15% of them singletons. 2% to 3% of the sample comes from the top ten. The source was PBMCs from the stem cell graft donor, collected from the stem cell graft. The receptors shown here come from a human donor who donated a stem cell graft to a child with acute lymphoblastic leukemia.

This clonotype has a count of ten or more. The chain is built from TRBV25-1 and TRBJ2-1, with 7 bases aligning to TRBD1. The CDR3 is 15 amino acids. Germline V gene sequence: CDR1 MGHDK, CDR2 SYGVNS. V trimming: 7 bases; J trimming: 3 bases; junction bases outside the gene matches: 9. For the CDR3, the DNA is TGTGCCAGCATAAGAGGGGGCGCTTACTACAATGAGCAGTTCTTC. Residues: CASIRGGAYYNEQFF. The complete variable domain, with remaining parts taken from reference TRBV25-1 and TRBJ2-1, reads EADIYQTPRYLVIGTGKKITLECSQTMGHDKMYWYQQDPGMELHLIHYSYGVNSTEKGDLSSESTVSRIRTEHFPLTLESARPSHTSQYLCASIRGGAYYNEQFFGPGTRLTVL.

Within the sample, this clonotype is medium-sized. V is TRBV28 and J is TRBJ1-1, with a weak D call TRBD1 (5 bases). V lost 0 bases to trimming and J lost 9 bases, with 11 bases between them. The CDR3 consists of 13 residues. Germline values: CDR1 MDHEN, CDR2 SYDVKM. Written as DNA, the CDR3 is TGTGCCAGCAGTTTATGGTGGGACCGGCAAGCTTTCTTT. Translation gives CASSLWWDRQAFF.

This clonotype has at least ten counts. The chain is built from TRBV5-1 and TRBJ2-7; D gene unclear. Trimming stripped 1 base from V and 5 bases from J, with 4 bases between. CDR3 length equals 11 residues. Germline CDR1 and CDR2: SGHRS and YFSETQ. The CDR3 sequence is CASSLNDEQYF. For the CDR3, the DNA is TGCGCCAGCAGCTTGAACGACGAGCAGTACTTC.

This clonotype appeared many times. The chain uses TRBV28 and TRBJ1-1; D is uncertain. From germline, CDR1 is MDHEN and CDR2 SYDVKM. Trimming took 5 bases from V and 11 from J, leaving 18 bases between them. The CDR3 runs to 13 residues. This chain's CDR3 is CASSQRHPGGAFF. The CDR3 DNA reads as TGTGCCAGCAGTCAACGGCATCCCGGAGGGGCTTTCTTT. The full variable domain, with the rest looked up from reference TRBV28 and TRBJ1-1, is DVKVTQSSRYLVKRTGEKVFLECVQDMDHENMFWYRQDPGLGLRLIYFSYDVKMKEKGDIPEGYSVSREKKERFSLILESASTNQTSMYLCASSQRHPGGAFFGQGTRLTVV.

The table lists this clonotype with many counts. The chain joins TRBV20-1 to TRBJ2-1; 9 bases line up with TRBD2. Germline CDR1 DFQATT, CDR2 SNEGSKA (reference sequence). The CDR3 has 14 residues. The V segment lost 5 bases and the J segment 8 bases; nucleotides outside the gene matches: 10. CDR3 in DNA: TGCAGTGCTCCTGATAGCGGGAGTCTGTATGAGCAGTTCTTC. Amino acid sequence: CSAPDSGSLYEQFF.

This clonotype has at least ten counts. The CDR3, as DNA: TGCAGTGCTAGCGACGGGGGCGGGGCCCAGCATTTT. Translated, it gives CSASDGGGAQHF. This chain joins TRBV20-1 and TRBJ1-5, with D possibly matching TRBD1 (6 bases). This CDR3 has 12 residues. The V end was cut by 3 bases, the J end by 11 bases, with 14 bases between. Germline V gene lookup returns CDR1 DFQATT and CDR2 SNEGSKA (reference sequence).

Here the CDR3 reads CAWSYGNEQYF. Written as DNA, the CDR3 is TGTGCCTGGAGTTACGGAAACGAGCAGTACTTC. The V gene is TRBV30, the J gene TRBJ2-7; D gene unclear. The germline V gene has CDR1 GTSNPN and CDR2 SVGIG (reference sequence). CDR3 size: 11 residues. Trimming stripped 2 bases from V and 5 bases from J, with 7 bases between.

Many counts were recorded for this clonotype. The V and J genes are TRBV28 and TRBJ1-6; no firm D call. V lost 5 bases, J lost 0 bases, and 11 bases lay in between. The CDR3 extends over 16 amino acids. Per germline, CDR1 MDHEN and CDR2 SYDVKM. As DNA, the CDR3 is TGTGCCAGCAGTGCGGGCCAAAGCTCCTATAATTCACCCCTCCACTTT. Translation: CASSAGQSSYNSPLHF.

This clonotype showed up many times. This sequence joins TRBV5-1 and TRBJ2-1; D is perhaps TRBD2 (5 bases). The germline V and J ends were trimmed by 0 bases and 7 bases, with 11 bases remaining between them. CDR1 is SGHRS, CDR2 YFSETQ, per germline. The CDR3 length is 14 residues. The CDR3: CASSLVATRNEQFF. In DNA form, the CDR3 reads TGCGCCAGCAGCTTGGTTGCCACTAGAAATGAGCAGTTCTTC.

This clonotype was detected many times. V gene TRBV5-1 combines with J gene TRBJ2-7; no definite D call. Trimming removed 5 bases at V and 3 bases at J, with 12 bases between. The CDR3 covers 13 residues. Germline values: CDR1 SGHRS, CDR2 YFSETQ. The DNA of the CDR3 is TGCGCCAGCAGTCCGGGCCAAGACTACGAGCAGTACTTC. It is translated as CASSPGQDYEQYF. The full variable domain, with the rest looked up from reference TRBV5-1 and TRBJ2-7, is KAGVTQTPRYLIKTRGQQVTLSCSPISGHRSVSWYQQTPGQGLQFLFEYFSETQRNKGNFPGRFSGRQFSNSRSEMNVSTLELGDSALYLCASSPGQDYEQYFGPGTRLTVT.

At least ten counts were recorded for this clonotype. V is TRBV7-2 and J is TRBJ2-5; D not certain. V dropped 1 base and J dropped 1 base, with 4 bases sitting between them. Per germline, CDR1 SGHTA and CDR2 FQGNSA. This CDR3 is built from 13 residues. CDR3 coding DNA: TGTGCCAGCAGCTTAGTAATCCAAGAGACCCAGTACTTC. Encoded protein: CASSLVIQETQYF. Filled out from reference TRBV7-2 and TRBJ2-5, the complete variable domain reads GAGVSQSPSNKVTEKGKDVELRCDPISGHTALYWYRQSLGQGLEFLIYFQGNSAPDKSGLPSDRFSAERTGGSVSTLTIQRTQQEDSAVYLCASSLVIQETQYFGPGTRLLVL.

Concerning this clonotype itself: It may be a read error: a sequence one base away is much more abundant. The chain couples TRBV6-1 to TRBJ2-1; TRBD1 might be the D (6 bases). The CDR3 loop spans 16 amino acids. Trimming cost V 6 bases and J 3 bases, with 18 bases left between them. Per the germline V gene, CDR1 is MNHNS and CDR2 is SASEGT. The CDR3 spells CASSSPTGFNYNEQFF. CDR3 bases: TGTGCCAGCAGCAGCCCAACAGGGTTTAACTACAATGAGCAGTTCTTC.

The chain uses TRBV7-2 and TRBJ2-1; a possible D gene is TRBD2 (5 bases). Germline V CDR1 and CDR2: SGHTA, FQGNSA. The CDR3 has 15 residues. V lost 2 bases, J lost 6 bases, and 14 bases lay in between. CDR3 protein: CASSLKASLGNEQFF. CDR3 bases: TGTGCCAGCAGCTTAAAGGCTAGCCTCGGCAATGAGCAGTTCTTC.

At least ten counts were recorded for this clonotype. This rearrangement joins TRBV7-2 to TRBJ1-4; D is uncertain. V was cut by 1 base and J by 7 bases, with 10 bases left in between. The CDR3 runs 14 residues. Germline CDR1 and CDR2: SGHTA and FQGNSA. The CDR3 DNA is TGTGCCAGCAGCTTAGATAGTCAGACTGAAAAACTGTTTTTT. It is translated as CASSLDSQTEKLFF. Variable domain in full (rest from reference TRBV7-2 and TRBJ1-4): GAGVSQSPSNKVTEKGKDVELRCDPISGHTALYWYRQSLGQGLEFLIYFQGNSAPDKSGLPSDRFSAERTGGSVSTLTIQRTQQEDSAVYLCASSLDSQTEKLFFGSGTQLSVL.

The sample holds many counts of this clonotype. V and J are TRBV9 and TRBJ2-1, with D possibly called TRBD1 or TRBD2 (5 bases each). The V end lost 0 bases, the J end lost 9 bases, and 19 bases lay between the germline ends. The CDR3 is 16 residues long. Germline V gives CDR1 SGDLS, CDR2 YYNGEE. This chain's CDR3 is CASSVASSREGLEQFF. The DNA for the CDR3 is TGTGCCAGCAGCGTAGCTAGTTCCCGAGAGGGGCTTGAGCAGTTCTTC.

Many counts were recorded for this clonotype. This chain joins TRBV20-1 and TRBJ2-7; D remains unclear. The CDR3 extends over 12 amino acids. Germline CDR1 reads DFQATT; CDR2 reads SNEGSKA (reference sequence). The V and J ends lost 3 bases and 0 bases respectively, with 6 bases between them. CDR3 nucleotides: TGCAGTGCTAGTGACATCTCCTACGAGCAGTACTTC. It translates to CSASDISYEQYF.

The V gene is TRBV2, the J gene TRBJ1-6; D gene unclear. The CDR3 consists of 13 residues. Per the germline V gene, CDR1 is SNHLY and CDR2 is FYNNEI. V lost 8 bases, J lost 10 bases, and 15 bases lay in between. The CDR3 coding sequence is TGTGCCAGCGAGTTGAATAACGGGTCACCCCTCCACTTT. It is translated as CASELNNGSPLHF.

The V and J genes are TRBV11-2 and TRBJ1-1; 8 nucleotides line up with TRBD1. Germline CDR1 is SGHAT and CDR2 is FQNNGV. The CDR3 is 16 amino acids. V dropped 5 bases and J dropped 3; count of bases not matched to a gene: 11. The CDR3 coding sequence is TGTGCCAGCAGCCAACACAGGGGGTTAAGAGACACTGAAGCTTTCTTT. Translating gives CASSQHRGLRDTEAFF.

This clonotype was observed at least ten times. The chain uses TRBV6-1 and TRBJ2-3, with 8 bases lining up with TRBD2. The CDR3 covers 17 residues. Germline V gene data show CDR1 as MNHNS and CDR2 as SASEGT. With 1 base clipped from V and 3 bases from J, the junction kept 9 bases outside the gene matches. The CDR3 coding sequence is TGTGCCAGCAGTGAAGAGGGGAGCGGGAGTGGGACAGATACGCAGTATTTT. Translation gives CASSEEGSGSGTDTQYF.

This clonotype has ten or more counts. This rearrangement joins TRBV5-5 to TRBJ2-7; either TRBD1 or TRBD2 may supply D (5 bases each). The V gene's germline CDR1 is SGHKS and CDR2 YYEKEE (reference sequence). The CDR3 contains 15 residues. Trimming pared 3 bases from V and 3 bases from J, leaving 16 bases between. CDR3 sequence: CASSSAGTVIYEQYF. CDR3 sequence (DNA): TGTGCCAGCAGCTCCGCCGGGACCGTGATCTACGAGCAGTACTTC.

This clonotype was found a few times. The chain uses TRBV7-6 and TRBJ1-5; perhaps TRBD1 as D (6 bases). Germline V gene lookup returns CDR1 SGHVS and CDR2 FNYEAQ. The V end lost 1 base, the J end lost 9 bases, and 13 bases lay between the germline ends. This CDR3 has 14 residues. In nucleotides, the CDR3 is TGTGCCAGCAGCTTAGTACAGGGTGGAGGGCCCCAGCATTTT. Its protein product is CASSLVQGGGPQHF.

V is TRBV5-1 and J is TRBJ1-1; 11 bases are a match to TRBD1. The CDR3 length is 14 residues. Germline CDR1 and CDR2: SGHRS and YFSETQ. The trim removed 4 bases at V and 4 bases at J, leaving 3 bases unmatched. Written as DNA, the CDR3 is TGCGCCAGCAGCCGGGACAGGGGGTTCACTGAAGCTTTCTTT. Amino acids: CASSRDRGFTEAFF. The full variable domain, completed using reference TRBV5-1 and TRBJ1-1, is KAGVTQTPRYLIKTRGQQVTLSCSPISGHRSVSWYQQTPGQGLQFLFEYFSETQRNKGNFPGRFSGRQFSNSRSEMNVSTLELGDSALYLCASSRDRGFTEAFFGQGTRLTVV.

In this sample, this clonotype turned up many times. This chain connects TRBV12-3 or TRBV12-4 to TRBJ2-7; 7 nucleotides match TRBD2. V shed 5 bases, J shed 0 bases, and the junction held 10 bases outside the gene matches. The CDR3 length is 16 residues. The CDR3 loop reads CASSLQGGATSYEQYF. The DNA for the CDR3 is TGTGCCAGCAGTCTCCAGGGAGGGGCGACCTCCTACGAGCAGTACTTC.

J is TRBJ1-1 and V is TRBV12-3 or TRBV12-4; weak D call: TRBD1 (6 bases). V gave up 2 bases and J gave up 4 bases, with 8 bases separating them. The CDR3 is 13 amino acids. The chain's CDR3 is CASSLLGGTEAFF. The CDR3 DNA reads TGTGCCAGCAGTTTACTAGGGGGCACTGAAGCTTTCTTT.

The gene calls are TRBV5-1 and TRBJ2-7; D is uncertain. Per germline, CDR1 SGHRS and CDR2 YFSETQ. The CDR3 runs to 12 residues. Trimming removed 0 bases at V and 5 bases at J, with 6 bases between. This CDR3 reads CASSLARDEQYF. Here the CDR3 DNA reads TGCGCCAGCAGCTTGGCACGGGACGAGCAGTACTTC.

A word on this clonotype: Just one base apart from a much larger clone, this may be a read error. The V call is TRBV28, the J call TRBJ2-2; D is possibly TRBD1 (5 bases). This CDR3 spans 15 amino acids. Per germline, CDR1 MDHEN and CDR2 SYDVKM. CDR3 sequence reads: CASSLAGSITEELFF. In DNA form, the CDR3 reads TGTGCCAGCAGTTTGGCAGGGTCGATCACCGAGGAGCTGTTTTTT.